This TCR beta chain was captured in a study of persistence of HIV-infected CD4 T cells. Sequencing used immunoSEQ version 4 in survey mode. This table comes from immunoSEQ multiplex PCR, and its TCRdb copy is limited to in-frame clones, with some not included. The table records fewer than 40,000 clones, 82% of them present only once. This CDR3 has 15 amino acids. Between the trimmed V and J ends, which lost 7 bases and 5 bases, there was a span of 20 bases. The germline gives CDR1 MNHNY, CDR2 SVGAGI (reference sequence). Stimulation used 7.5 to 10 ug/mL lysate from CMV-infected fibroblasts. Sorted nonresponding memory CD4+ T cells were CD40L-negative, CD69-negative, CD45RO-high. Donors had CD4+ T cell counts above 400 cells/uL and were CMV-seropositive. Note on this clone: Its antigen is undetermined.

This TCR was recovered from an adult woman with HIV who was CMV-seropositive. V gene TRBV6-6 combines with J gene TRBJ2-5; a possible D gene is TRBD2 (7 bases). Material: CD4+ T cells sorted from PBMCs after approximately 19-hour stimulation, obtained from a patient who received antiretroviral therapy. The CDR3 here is CASTFEGGPGETQYF. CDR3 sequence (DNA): TGTGCCAGCACCTTTGAGGGGGGGCCGGGGGAGACCCAGTACTTC.